Within the sample, the clone carrying this TCR beta chain is medium-sized. These data come from a study of spatial heterogeneity in lung cancer. CDR3 length: 15 amino acids. CDR1 is PRHDT and CDR2 is FYEKMQ in the germline V gene (reference sequence). J gave up 4 bases and V 0 bases, and 6 bases lay outside the gene matches. TCRdb ran MiXCR on the 5' RACE reads and lists one entry per CDR3 protein. The sample has more than 6,500 distinct CDR3 sequences; 3% to 5% are singletons. Described time point: sample taken at primary tumor resection. Without sorting, whole RNA was sequenced from tumor, nontumor lung or frozen PBMC.

This receptor was taken from a female donor with early-stage non-small cell lung cancer. The genes are TRBV13 and TRBJ2-7; 7 bases align to TRBD1. This material consisted of normal lung tissue next to the tumor, taken at surgery. The CDR3: CASSLGGTVSYEQYF. CDR3 coding DNA: TGTGCCAGCAGCTTAGGGGGGACAGTCTCGTACGAGCAGTACTTC.